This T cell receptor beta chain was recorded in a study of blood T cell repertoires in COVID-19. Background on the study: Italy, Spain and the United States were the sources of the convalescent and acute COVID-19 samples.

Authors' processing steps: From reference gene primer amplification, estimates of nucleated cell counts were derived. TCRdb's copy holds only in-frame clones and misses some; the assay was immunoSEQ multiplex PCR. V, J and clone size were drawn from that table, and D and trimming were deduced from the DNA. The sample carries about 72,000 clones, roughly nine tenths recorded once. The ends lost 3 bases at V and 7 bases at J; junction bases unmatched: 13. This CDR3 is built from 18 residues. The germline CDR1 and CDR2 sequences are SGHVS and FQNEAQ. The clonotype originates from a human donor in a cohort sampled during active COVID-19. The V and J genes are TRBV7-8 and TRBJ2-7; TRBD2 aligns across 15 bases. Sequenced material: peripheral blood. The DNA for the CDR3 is TGTGCCAGCAGCTTGGCCCGTTGGACTAGCGGGAGGGCGGGGGAGCAGTACTTC. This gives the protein CASSLARWTSGRAGEQYF.